What follows describes a single T cell receptor beta chain. What it binds is not known. The data were obtained in a study of cytomegalovirus exposure and HLA in healthy donors. Produced via immunoSEQ multiplex PCR; TCRdb's table is partial and in-frame only. This sample has about 110,000 clones; about 85% occur once, and the top ten carry 3% to 3.5%. This CDR3 comprises 14 residues. The germline gives CDR1 MDHEN, CDR2 SYDVKM. Trimming removed 3 bases at V and 3 bases at J, with 12 bases between. Study findings and constraints: Rare sequences made up most TCRs, while some public TCRs were found in many donors.

The chain combines TRBV28 with TRBJ2-7, with D hard to call. This receptor was identified in a woman aged 18-30 years in good health and CMV-seronegative. Sequenced input: PBMCs. The DNA for the CDR3 is TGTGCCAGCAGTTTTAAAAGAGGTCTCTACGAGCAGTACTTC. This codes for CASSFKRGLYEQYF.